This T cell receptor beta chain is from a study of blood T cell repertoires in COVID-19. Study background: The study drew acute and convalescent COVID-19 samples from the United States, Italy and Spain.

This clone was observed a single time. Trimming removed 0 bases from V and 3 bases from J, with 9 bases in between. The length of the CDR3 is 14 residues. Germline CDR1 reads GTSNPN; CDR2 reads SVGIG (reference sequence). The data were produced by immunoSEQ multiplex PCR, yet TCRdb's version contains in-frame clones alone and is incomplete. The data show 180,000 or so clones, roughly nine tenths seen once. The clonotype comes from a woman between 55 and 75 years old with COVID-19, enrolled during active disease. The sequenced sample consisted of peripheral blood. The V and J genes are TRBV30 and TRBJ1-5; the D is unclear. The CDR3 region has the DNA TGTGCCTGGAGTGTCCGCAGGAACAATCAGCCCCAGCATTTT. This gives the protein CAWSVRRNNQPQHF.